These 23 T cell receptor beta chains share one sample of origin, sequenced in a study of PD-1 blockade in classical Hodgkin lymphoma. The table came from immunoSEQ multiplex PCR; TCRdb's copy has only in-frame clones and leaves some out. The sample lists some 39,000 clones, approximately 78% seen once, with about 39% in the top ten. The time point was: cycle 4 day 1 (C4D1), after around six weeks of nivolumab. All the patients suffered relapse after autologous stem cell transplantation, and brentuximab vedotin exposure differed. The sample was peripheral blood mononuclear cells (PBMCs), taken before the fourth cycle of nivolumab. The receptor set was obtained from a human donor with classical Hodgkin lymphoma.

The chain carries TRBV2 and TRBJ2-7; tentative D call: TRBD1 (6 bases). CDR1 and CDR2 (germline): SNHLY, FYNNEI. V was trimmed by 0 bases and J by 3 bases, leaving 18 bases between them. CDR3 length: 17 amino acids. The CDR3 region has the DNA TGTGCCAGCAGTGAAGCGCCCCACAGGGCTAAGTTCTACGAGCAGTACTTC. The encoded protein is CASSEAPHRAKFYEQYF.

The CDR3 here is CASWAGGSYNEQFF. CDR3 DNA: TGTGCCAGCTGGGCAGGGGGCTCTTACAATGAGCAGTTCTTC. The V call is TRBV6-1, the J call TRBJ2-1; 8 bases agree with TRBD1. The CDR3 consists of 14 residues. Trimming removed 8 bases from V and 4 bases from J; junction bases left unmatched: 7. Germline V gives CDR1 MNHNS, CDR2 SASEGT.

The rearrangement joins TRBV13 to TRBJ2-1; D could derive from TRBD1 or TRBD2 (5 bases each). This CDR3 has 13 amino acids. V lost 3 bases and J 6 bases, leaving 9 bases between the germline ends. Per germline, CDR1 PRHDT and CDR2 FYEKMQ (reference sequence). The CDR3 DNA is TGTGCCAGCAGCTTCGGGGCCTCCAATGAGCAGTTCTTC. Residues: CASSFGASNEQFF.

The chain carries TRBV28 and TRBJ2-7; D remains ambiguous. The V end lost 5 bases, the J end lost 0 bases, and 2 bases lay between the germline ends. The CDR3 runs 11 residues. Germline CDR1 MDHEN, CDR2 SYDVKM. The CDR3 DNA is TGTGCCAGCAGTATCTCCTACGAGCAGTACTTC. The encoded protein is CASSISYEQYF.

On this clone itself: The junction does not match germline at one end; this may be a read error. This sequence joins TRBV20-1 and TRBJ2-3; TRBD2 agrees at 12 bases. CDR1 and CDR2 from the germline V gene are DFQATT and SNEGSKA (reference sequence). This CDR3 has 11 amino acids. The CDR3: CSAGVPSGRDF. The DNA for the CDR3 is TGCAGTGCTGGGGTCCCTAGCGGGAGGGATTTT.

The chain has TRBV9 and TRBJ2-2; 8 nucleotides line up with TRBD1. Looked up from germline, CDR1 is SGDLS and CDR2 is YYNGEE. J lost 7 bases, V lost 0 bases, and 5 bases had no gene match. CDR3 length equals 15 residues. CDR3 loop: CASSVGTGGVGELFF. The DNA for the CDR3 is TGTGCCAGCAGCGTAGGCACAGGGGGTGTCGGGGAGCTGTTTTTT.

V and J are TRBV6-6 and TRBJ1-3; no clear D. Deletions cut 6 bases from V and 2 bases from J, with 11 bases between. From germline, CDR1 is MNHNY and CDR2 SVGAGI (reference sequence). This CDR3 region has 14 residues. CDR3 bases: TGTGCCAGCAGCGCTAGGGTACCTGGAAACACCATATATTTT. This gives the protein CASSARVPGNTIYF.

The J gene is TRBJ1-2, the V gene TRBV27; the match to TRBD1 covers 8 bases. Germline trimming cut 3 bases from V and 3 bases from J; bases unmatched to any gene: 6. The CDR3 is 15 residues long. The V gene's germline CDR1 is MNHEY and CDR2 SMNVEV (reference sequence). CDR3 nucleotides: TGTGCCAGCAGTTTCGGCGCAGGGGGCTACTATGGCTACACCTTC. Its protein is CASSFGAGGYYGYTF.

V and J are TRBV18 and TRBJ2-1, with 9 bases matching TRBD2. This CDR3 comprises 17 residues. With 3 bases clipped from V and 4 bases from J, the junction kept 10 bases outside the gene matches. The germline V gene has CDR1 KGHSH and CDR2 LQKENI. DNA for the CDR3: TGTGCCAGCTCACCCGCTAGGGCGGGGGGGCCATACAATGAGCAGTTCTTC. Translating it yields CASSPARAGGPYNEQFF.

The chain has TRBV18 and TRBJ1-3; weak D call: TRBD1 (6 bases). This CDR3 contains 14 residues. Germline V gives CDR1 KGHSH, CDR2 LQKENI. Trimming pared 6 bases from V and 1 base from J, leaving 10 bases between. This chain's CDR3 is CASSPGTSGNTIYF. Here the CDR3 DNA reads TGTGCCAGCTCTCCTGGGACATCTGGAAACACCATATATTTT. The full variable domain, in which reference TRBV18 and TRBJ1-3 provide the parts outside the CDR3, is NAGVMQNPRHLVRRRGQEARLRCSPMKGHSHVYWYRQLPEEGLKFMVYLQKENIIDESGMPKERFSAEFPKEGPSILRIQQVVRGDSAAYFCASSPGTSGNTIYFGEGSWLTVV.

CDR3: CASSSERQSHYGYTF. The CDR3 nucleotides read TGTGCCAGCAGCTCAGAGAGACAGTCCCACTATGGCTACACCTTC. The chain is built from TRBV7-2 and TRBJ1-2; a possible D gene is TRBD1 (5 bases). Germline loops: CDR1 SGHTA, CDR2 FQGNSA. The CDR3 is 15 residues long. V was pared by 4 bases and J by 3 bases, with 15 bases between.

This clone was picked up one time. This chain connects TRBV19 to TRBJ1-3; TRBD1 is a possible D gene (6 bases). The CDR3 runs to 15 residues. Looked up from germline, CDR1 is LNHDA and CDR2 is SQIVND (reference sequence). Trimming left V 7 bases short and J 0 bases short, with 13 bases between. In DNA, the CDR3 is TGTGCCAGTATGGAGGTGGACAGCTCTGGAAACACCATATATTTT. Translation: CASMEVDSSGNTIYF.

This clone showed up just a few times. The chain recombines TRBV25-1 with TRBJ1-2; 8 nucleotides agree with TRBD1. CDR1 is MGHDK and CDR2 is SYGVNS in the germline V gene. Trimming cost V 4 bases and J 6 bases; bases outside gene matches: 4. The CDR3 is made up of 13 amino acids. The CDR3 sequence: CASSGQGQDGYTF. The CDR3 DNA follows: TGTGCCAGCAGTGGTCAGGGACAGGATGGCTACACCTTC.

This sequence joins TRBV1 and TRBJ2-7; the table's D call TRBD1 went unverified against the DNA. TRBV1 is listed as a pseudogene. The length of the CDR3 is 16 residues. The CDR3 protein is CTSSQDRDRGSGEQYF. The CDR3 region has the DNA TGCACCAGCAGCCAAGATCGGGACAGGGGTTCTGGAGAGCAGTACTTC.

The rearrangement uses TRBV7-8 and TRBJ1-2; unclear D gene. The CDR3 is made up of 13 amino acids. Trimming took off 1 base at V and 2 bases at J, with 5 bases between the two ends. Germline CDR1 and CDR2: SGHVS and FQNEAQ. CDR3 sequence (DNA): TGTGCCAGCAGCTTAGGCAGAAACTATGGCTACACCTTC. Translated: CASSLGRNYGYTF.

This clone was observed at least ten times. The chain carries TRBV2 and TRBJ2-3, with D possibly being TRBD1 or TRBD2 (5 bases each). The CDR3 is 12 amino acids. The V and J ends lost 6 bases and 6 bases respectively, with 10 bases between them. Germline V gene sequence: CDR1 SNHLY, CDR2 FYNNEI. CDR3 nucleotides: TGTGCCAGCAGCGACGGGACGGATACGCAGTATTTT. This codes for CASSDGTDTQYF.

The chain has TRBV19 and TRBJ2-3; weak D call: TRBD2 (6 bases). The V gene's germline CDR1 is LNHDA and CDR2 SQIVND (reference sequence). CDR3 size: 15 residues. The V and J ends lost 1 base and 3 bases respectively, with 11 bases between them. DNA for the CDR3: TGTGCCAGTAGTATAGCGCGGGGCTGGACAGATACGCAGTATTTT. Its protein is CASSIARGWTDTQYF.

For the CDR3, the DNA is TGTGCCAGCAGCCAGGCCTCAGACAAGGGAGGCGGCTACACCTTC. Translating it yields CASSQASDKGGGYTF. This chain joins TRBV4-2 and TRBJ1-2, with D uncertain. Germline loops: CDR1 LGHNA, CDR2 YNFKEQ. The V and J ends lost 3 bases and 8 bases respectively, with 19 bases between them. The CDR3 loop spans 15 amino acids.

This clone was recorded only once. CDR3 sequence reads: CSVSRLGQETQYF. The CDR3 bases are TGCAGCGTTTCTCGACTGGGGCAAGAGACCCAGTACTTC. The chain is built from TRBV29-1 and TRBJ2-5; D gene ambiguous. The CDR3 totals 13 residues. Germline V CDR1 and CDR2: SQVTM, ANQGSEA. V was shortened by 5 bases and J by 2 bases, with 12 bases between the two germline ends.

The chain uses TRBV6-6 and TRBJ2-6; 10 nucleotides match TRBD1. The CDR3 is 15 amino acids. With 11 bases clipped from V and 2 bases from J, the junction kept 6 bases outside the gene matches. Germline lookup yields CDR1 MNHNY and CDR2 SVGAGI (reference sequence). This CDR3 is CAVRDRGTGANVLTF. CDR3 nucleotides: TGTGCCGTCCGGGACAGGGGAACTGGGGCCAACGTCCTGACTTTC.

The CDR3 protein is CASSPAGQGTDTIYF. CDR3 DNA sequence: TGTGCCAGCTCACCAGCGGGACAGGGGACCGACACCATATATTTT. The gene calls are TRBV18 and TRBJ1-3; 10 nucleotides agree with TRBD1. CDR1 and CDR2 from the germline V gene are KGHSH and LQKENI. This CDR3 comprises 15 residues. The V and J ends lost 2 bases and 8 bases, in that order; junction bases with no gene match: 6.

This clone was observed once. The DNA of the CDR3 is TGCGCCAGCAGGCAGGAGTCGGTCGCTGAAGCTTTCTTT. It specifies CASRQESVAEAFF. V gene TRBV5-1 combines with J gene TRBJ1-1; D not certain. CDR3 length: 13 residues. Germline V gene lookup returns CDR1 SGHRS and CDR2 YFSETQ. V was cut by 5 bases and J by 6 bases, with 14 bases left in between.

This sequence joins TRBV7-2 and TRBJ2-3; D unresolved. Germline CDR1 SGHTA, CDR2 FQGNSA. Trimming removed 1 base at V and 4 bases at J, with 12 bases between. The CDR3 runs to 15 residues. This chain's CDR3 is CASSLGTLLPDTQYF. As DNA, the CDR3 is TGTGCCAGCAGCTTAGGGACCCTACTTCCAGATACGCAGTATTTT. Looking up the rest from reference TRBV7-2 and TRBJ2-3 gives the full variable domain: GAGVSQSPSNKVTEKGKDVELRCDPISGHTALYWYRQSLGQGLEFLIYFQGNSAPDKSGLPSDRFSAERTGGSVSTLTIQRTQQEDSAVYLCASSLGTLLPDTQYFGPGTRLTVL.